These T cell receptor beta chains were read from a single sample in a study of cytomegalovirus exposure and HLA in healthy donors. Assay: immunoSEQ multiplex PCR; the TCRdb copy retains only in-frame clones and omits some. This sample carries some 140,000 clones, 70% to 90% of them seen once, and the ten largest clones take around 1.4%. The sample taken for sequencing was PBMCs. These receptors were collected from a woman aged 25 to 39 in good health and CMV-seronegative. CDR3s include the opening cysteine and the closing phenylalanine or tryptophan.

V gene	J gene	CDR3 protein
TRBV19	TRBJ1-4	CASGDLRTGYNEKLFF
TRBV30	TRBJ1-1	CAWSVRRNTEAFF
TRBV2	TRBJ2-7	CASSDSKSYEQYF
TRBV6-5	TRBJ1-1	CASSYSSGSTEAFF
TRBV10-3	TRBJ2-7	CAISEIDSYEQYF
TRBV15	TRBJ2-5	CATSRDGRVGETQYF
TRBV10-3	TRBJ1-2	CAISALGLYDGYTF
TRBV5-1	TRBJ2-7	CASSLRVLAVTSSYEQYF
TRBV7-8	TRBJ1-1	CASSPGTLQGEAFF
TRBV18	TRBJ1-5	CASSPTGVQPQHF
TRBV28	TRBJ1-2	CASRQDYSLGYGYTF